A single sample gave rise to the 17 T cell receptor beta chains below, sequenced in a study of blood T cell repertoires in COVID-19. Generated by immunoSEQ multiplex PCR, the TCRdb table keeps only in-frame clones and is missing some. The repertoire includes some 80,000 clones, more than 60% of them detected once, and approximately 15% sits in the top ten. What was sequenced was peripheral blood. The receptors stem from a human donor in a cohort sampled during active COVID-19.

The table lists this clone with a count of one. This chain connects TRBV9 to TRBJ1-2; 9 bases are a match to TRBD1. The germline V gene has CDR1 SGDLS and CDR2 YYNGEE. The CDR3 has 13 amino acids. V shed 8 bases, J shed 3 bases, and the junction held 5 bases outside the gene matches. The chain's CDR3 is CARGTGTHYGYTF. The CDR3, as DNA: TGTGCCAGGGGGACAGGGACACACTATGGCTACACCTTC.

The CDR3 here is CASSPQGSGSGELFF. The CDR3 bases are TGTGCCAGCAGCCCACAGGGGTCGGGGTCCGGGGAGCTGTTTTTT. This chain connects TRBV9 to TRBJ2-2, with 7 bases lining up with TRBD1. CDR1 and CDR2 (germline): SGDLS, YYNGEE. The junction had 9 bases not matched to a gene; V was cut back by 4 bases and J by 6 bases. This CDR3 has 15 residues.

V gene TRBV3-1 (or the pseudogene TRBV3-2) combines with J gene TRBJ1-4; weak D call: TRBD1 (6 bases). The germline V and J ends were trimmed by 2 bases and 8 bases, with 12 bases remaining between them. The germline gives CDR1 LGHDT, CDR2 YNNKEL (reference sequence). The CDR3 length is 14 residues. The CDR3 coding sequence is TGTGCCAGCAGCCAACGGCAGGGGACGGAAAAACTGTTTTTT. Translated, it gives CASSQRQGTEKLFF.

The CDR3 loop reads CASSLGLAGNEQFF. CDR3 sequence (DNA): TGTGCCAGCAGCTTAGGGCTAGCCGGGAATGAGCAGTTCTTC. V gene TRBV11-3 combines with J gene TRBJ2-1, with D tentatively TRBD2 (5 bases). V lost 1 base to trimming and J lost 7 bases, with 11 bases between them. In germline, CDR1 is SGHNT, CDR2 YENEEA. CDR3 length equals 14 residues.

The chain links TRBV6-6 to TRBJ1-1, with unresolved D. Trimming cost V 5 bases and J 4 bases, with 14 bases left between them. The CDR3 consists of 14 residues. The germline gives CDR1 MNHNY, CDR2 SVGAGI (reference sequence). The CDR3 reads CASSTNTVITEAFF. Written as DNA, the CDR3 is TGTGCCAGCAGTACAAATACAGTTATCACTGAAGCTTTCTTT.

The CDR3, as DNA: TGTGCCAGCACGGTCGGACAGGGGCTGCCCCAGCATTTT. The encoded protein is CASTVGQGLPQHF. The chain recombines TRBV7-2 with TRBJ1-5; 9 bases line up with TRBD1. Germline V gene sequence: CDR1 SGHTA, CDR2 FQGNSA. The J segment lost 9 bases and the V segment lost 7 bases, leaving 7 bases of the junction unmatched. CDR3 length equals 13 residues.

The rearrangement uses TRBV5-1 and TRBJ2-5; the D gene is possibly TRBD1 (5 bases). Germline V gives CDR1 SGHRS, CDR2 YFSETQ. Between the trimmed V and J ends, which lost 2 bases and 3 bases, there was a span of 11 bases. The CDR3 extends over 14 amino acids. CDR3: CASSFSRGEETQYF. The DNA for the CDR3 is TGCGCCAGCAGCTTTAGTAGGGGCGAAGAGACCCAGTACTTC.

The genes are TRBV30 and TRBJ1-4; possibly TRBD1 for D (5 bases). Per the germline V gene, CDR1 is GTSNPN and CDR2 is SVGIG (reference sequence). CDR3 length: 14 residues. Trimming removed 5 bases from V and 2 bases from J, with 12 bases in between. CDR3 in amino acids: CAWSPGVTNEKLFF. As DNA, the CDR3 is TGTGCCTGGTCGCCGGGGGTTACTAATGAAAAACTGTTTTTT.

The rearrangement joins TRBV28 to TRBJ2-1; 7 bases line up with TRBD1. Germline V gives CDR1 MDHEN, CDR2 SYDVKM. Unmatched junction bases numbered 4, after V lost 2 bases and J lost 6 bases. This CDR3 is 14 amino acids long. CDR3 bases: TGTGCCAGCAGTTTAGAGGGACAGCCCAATGAGCAGTTCTTC. It codes for CASSLEGQPNEQFF.

This clone is labeled as large. The J gene is TRBJ1-1, the V gene TRBV27; perhaps TRBD1 as D (6 bases). Germline CDR1 MNHEY, CDR2 SMNVEV (reference sequence). Trimming stripped 5 bases from V and 5 bases from J, with 9 bases between. The CDR3 has 12 residues. DNA of the CDR3: TGTGCCAGCAGTACGACAGGTACTGAAGCTTTCTTT. Translated: CASSTTGTEAFF.

This clone came up a few times. V usage is TRBV4-3 and J usage is TRBJ2-1; 10 bases match TRBD2. Germline V gene lookup returns CDR1 LGHNA and CDR2 YSLEER. The length of the CDR3 is 18 residues. V lost 0 bases to trimming and J lost 7 bases; unmatched junction nucleotides: 12. CDR3 amino acids: CASSQDHAAAGGVNEQFF. DNA of the CDR3: TGCGCCAGCAGCCAAGATCACGCCGCAGCGGGGGGGGTAAATGAGCAGTTCTTC.

The V and J genes are TRBV19 and TRBJ1-2, with 9 bases aligning to TRBD1. Trimming at V came to 5 bases and at J to 5 bases, leaving 9 bases not matched to a gene. CDR3 length: 15 amino acids. In germline, CDR1 is LNHDA, CDR2 SQIVND (reference sequence). This chain's CDR3 is CASSPRTGDRYGYTF. The CDR3 DNA sequence: TGTGCCAGTAGTCCCCGGACAGGGGATAGGTATGGCTACACCTTC.

The CDR3 is CASSHRDGREKAFF. The CDR3 bases are TGCGCCAGCAGCCACAGGGATGGTAGGGAGAAAGCTTTCTTT. The J gene is TRBJ1-1, the V gene TRBV5-1; a weak D match, TRBD1 (6 bases). Germline values: CDR1 SGHRS, CDR2 YFSETQ. The CDR3 is 14 residues long. V shed 4 bases and J shed 9 bases, with 19 bases lying between them.

The V and J genes are TRBV4-1 and TRBJ2-1; tentatively, D is TRBD2 (5 bases). CDR3 length: 13 amino acids. V was trimmed by 3 bases and J by 8 bases, leaving 11 bases between them. Per germline, CDR1 MGHRA and CDR2 YSYEKL. The CDR3 sequence is CASSQLLDDEQFF. The CDR3 DNA is TGCGCCAGCAGCCAGTTACTAGACGATGAGCAGTTCTTC.

This sequence joins TRBV5-4 and TRBJ2-1, with 7 bases matching TRBD2. V lost 4 bases to trimming and J lost 7 bases; unmatched junction nucleotides: 14. In germline, CDR1 is SGHNT, CDR2 YYREEE (reference sequence). The CDR3 totals 16 residues. CDR3 sequence: CASSTSSGHSGNEQFF. CDR3 sequence (DNA): TGTGCCAGCAGCACGTCTAGCGGCCACTCCGGGAATGAGCAGTTCTTC.

The chain is built from TRBV6-5 and TRBJ2-1, with D possibly matching TRBD2 (7 bases). The V and J ends lost 7 bases and 8 bases respectively, with 12 bases between them. Looked up from germline, CDR1 is MNHEY and CDR2 is SVGAGI. The CDR3 length is 12 residues. The CDR3 nucleotides read TGTGCCAGCATCTCGGGGGGCCATGAGCAGTTCTTC. This codes for CASISGGHEQFF.

The chain joins TRBV15 to TRBJ1-1; TRBD1 aligns across 8 bases. The germline V gene has CDR1 LNHNV and CDR2 YYDKDF (reference sequence). V trimming: 8 bases; J trimming: 2 bases; junction bases outside the gene matches: 4. This CDR3 spans 13 amino acids. The CDR3 DNA sequence: TGTGCCACCGGACAGGGACCTAACACTGAAGCTTTCTTT. It encodes CATGQGPNTEAFF.